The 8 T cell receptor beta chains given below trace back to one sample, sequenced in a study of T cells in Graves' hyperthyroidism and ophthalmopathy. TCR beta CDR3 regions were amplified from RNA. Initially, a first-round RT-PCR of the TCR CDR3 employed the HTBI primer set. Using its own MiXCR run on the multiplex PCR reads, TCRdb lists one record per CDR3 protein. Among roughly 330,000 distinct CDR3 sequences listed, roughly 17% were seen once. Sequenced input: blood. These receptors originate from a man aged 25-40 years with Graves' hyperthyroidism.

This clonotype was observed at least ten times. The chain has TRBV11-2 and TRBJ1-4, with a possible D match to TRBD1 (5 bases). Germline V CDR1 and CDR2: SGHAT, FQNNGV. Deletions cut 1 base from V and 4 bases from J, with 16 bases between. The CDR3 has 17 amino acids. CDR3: CASSLVNPGLINEKLFF. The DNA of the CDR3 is TGTGCCAGCAGCTTAGTTAATCCGGGACTGATTAATGAAAAACTGTTTTTT.

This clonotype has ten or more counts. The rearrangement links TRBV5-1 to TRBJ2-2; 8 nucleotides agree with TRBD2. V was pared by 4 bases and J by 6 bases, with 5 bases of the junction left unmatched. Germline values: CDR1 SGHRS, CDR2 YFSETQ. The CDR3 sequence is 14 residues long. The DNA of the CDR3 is TGCGCCAGCAGCAAGCGGGAGTGGGCCGGGGAGCTGTTTTTT. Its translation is CASSKREWAGELFF. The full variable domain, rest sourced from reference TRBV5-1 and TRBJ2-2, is KAGVTQTPRYLIKTRGQQVTLSCSPISGHRSVSWYQQTPGQGLQFLFEYFSETQRNKGNFPGRFSGRQFSNSRSEMNVSTLELGDSALYLCASSKREWAGELFFGEGSRLTVL.

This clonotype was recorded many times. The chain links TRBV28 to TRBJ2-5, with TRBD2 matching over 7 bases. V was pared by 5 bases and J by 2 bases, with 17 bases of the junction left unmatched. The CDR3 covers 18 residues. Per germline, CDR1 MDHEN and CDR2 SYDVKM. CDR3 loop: CASSRGGFGDLRQETQYF. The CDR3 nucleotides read TGTGCCAGCAGTCGGGGAGGGTTCGGGGACCTTAGGCAAGAGACCCAGTACTTC.

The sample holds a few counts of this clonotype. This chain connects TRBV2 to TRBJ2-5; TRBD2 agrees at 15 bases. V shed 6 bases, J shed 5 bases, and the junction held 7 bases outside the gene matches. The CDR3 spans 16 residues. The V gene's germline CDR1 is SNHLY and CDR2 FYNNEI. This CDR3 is CASRTGLAGGSETQYF. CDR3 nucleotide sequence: TGTGCCAGCAGAACCGGACTAGCGGGAGGGTCTGAGACCCAGTACTTC. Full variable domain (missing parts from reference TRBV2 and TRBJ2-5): EPEVTQTPSHQVTQMGQEVILRCVPISNHLYFYWYRQILGQKVEFLVSFYNNEISEKSEIFDDQFSVERPDGSNFTLKIRSTKLEDSAMYFCASRTGLAGGSETQYFGPGTRLLVL.

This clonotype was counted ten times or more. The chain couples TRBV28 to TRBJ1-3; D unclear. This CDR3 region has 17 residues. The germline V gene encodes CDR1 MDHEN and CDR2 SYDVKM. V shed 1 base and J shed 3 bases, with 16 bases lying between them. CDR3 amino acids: CASSLLLGGYGGNTIYF. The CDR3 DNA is TGTGCCAGCAGTTTATTGCTGGGAGGGTATGGTGGAAACACCATATATTTT.

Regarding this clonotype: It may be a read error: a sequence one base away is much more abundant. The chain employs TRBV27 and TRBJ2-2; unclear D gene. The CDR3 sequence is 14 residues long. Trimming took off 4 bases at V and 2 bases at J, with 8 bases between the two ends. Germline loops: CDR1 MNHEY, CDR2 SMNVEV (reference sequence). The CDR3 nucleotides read TGTGCCAGCAGTTCGGTGGGTAACACCGGGGAGCTGTTTTTT. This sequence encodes CASSSVGNTGELFF.

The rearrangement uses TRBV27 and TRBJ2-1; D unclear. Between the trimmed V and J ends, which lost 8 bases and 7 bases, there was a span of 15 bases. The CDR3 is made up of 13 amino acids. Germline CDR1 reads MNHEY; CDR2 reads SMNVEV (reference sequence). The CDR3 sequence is CASSSFGGNEQFF. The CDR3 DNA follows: TGTGCCAGCTCCTCCTTCGGTGGGAATGAGCAGTTCTTC.

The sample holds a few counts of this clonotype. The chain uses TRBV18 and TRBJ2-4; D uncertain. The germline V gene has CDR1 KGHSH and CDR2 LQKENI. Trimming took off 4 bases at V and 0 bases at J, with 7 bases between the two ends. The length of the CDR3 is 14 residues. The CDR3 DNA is TGTGCCAGCTCACGACGGGCAGCCAAAAACATTCAGTACTTC. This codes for CASSRRAAKNIQYF.